Below are 30 T cell receptor beta chains sequenced from a single sample in a study of shared clonotypes between healthy human individuals. Sequenced by immunoSEQ multiplex PCR; TCRdb stores in-frame clones only, minus some. The sample consists of 2 million to 2.5 million clones, over 90% of them appearing once. The specimen was naive CD4+ T cells from PBMCs. Regarding subset: CD45RA+ positively selected. These receptor sequences come from a man aged 18-30 years in good health. Some clones in this sample may be carry-over from other donors' samples.

The J gene is TRBJ1-5, the V gene TRBV30, with D perhaps TRBD1 (6 bases). V shed 1 base and J shed 7 bases, with 14 bases lying between them. The CDR3 covers 14 residues. The germline V gene has CDR1 GTSNPN and CDR2 SVGIG (reference sequence). CDR3 sequence (DNA): TGTGCCTGGAGTGGACGTGGAGGGGGACAGCCCCAGCATTTT. Its protein product is CAWSGRGGGQPQHF.

This chain connects TRBV28 to TRBJ2-7; D unclear. With 6 bases removed from V and 2 bases from J, the gap between germline ends came to 8 bases. Germline loops: CDR1 MDHEN, CDR2 SYDVKM. The CDR3 spans 12 residues. The CDR3 nucleotides read TGTGCCAGCAGAGGCCTGACCTACGAGCAGTACTTC. Translation: CASRGLTYEQYF.

The chain joins TRBV5-3 to TRBJ2-1; TRBD2 matches 14 bases. TRBV5-3 is placed among ORFs of uncertain function. Trimming took 4 bases from V and 0 from J; bases not matched to a gene: 12. This CDR3 has 20 residues. Written as DNA, the CDR3 is TGTGCCAGAAGCCGTCGGAACCCGGGACTAGCGGGAGCCTCCTACAATGAGCAGTTCTTC. Translation gives CARSRRNPGLAGASYNEQFF.

CDR3 DNA: TGTGCCAGCAGTCCCAACCCCGGACGGATTTACGAGCAGTACTTC. Protein product: CASSPNPGRIYEQYF. The J gene is TRBJ2-7, the V gene TRBV6-5; D is uncertain. The CDR3 is made up of 15 amino acids. CDR1 and CDR2 (germline): MNHEY, SVGAGI. V lost 5 bases and J lost 4, with 18 bases in between.

This sequence joins TRBV5-6 and TRBJ2-7, with 9 bases fitting TRBD2. The V gene end was trimmed by 0 bases and the J gene end by 9 bases; junction bases not matched to a gene: 13. This CDR3 comprises 16 residues. Germline assignment: CDR1 SGHDT and CDR2 YYEEEE. CDR3 sequence reads: CASSLGGLAPGSGQYF. In nucleotides, the CDR3 is TGTGCCAGCAGCTTGGGGGGACTAGCTCCTGGGAGTGGGCAGTACTTC.

This rearrangement joins TRBV7-2 to TRBJ2-3, with 7 nucleotides matching TRBD1. V lost 5 bases, J lost 4 bases, and 9 bases stayed unmatched. This CDR3 has 15 residues. Germline CDR1 and CDR2: SGHTA and FQGNSA. The chain's CDR3 is CASSTRDRVADTQYF. The CDR3 DNA follows: TGTGCCAGCAGCACCCGAGACAGGGTAGCAGATACGCAGTATTTT.

The chain couples TRBV28 to TRBJ2-2; D might be TRBD1 (6 bases). Trimming left V 3 bases short and J 6 bases short, with 14 bases between. CDR1 is MDHEN and CDR2 is SYDVKM in the germline V gene. This CDR3 has 15 amino acids. CDR3 in DNA: TGTGCCAGCAGTTTCCGACAGGCGCTGGCCGGGGAGCTGTTTTTT. Protein product: CASSFRQALAGELFF.

The V and J genes are TRBV6-5 and TRBJ2-5, with 8 bases fitting TRBD1. V dropped 6 bases and J dropped 1; count of bases not matched to a gene: 7. This CDR3 is built from 15 residues. Germline V CDR1 and CDR2: MNHEY, SVGAGI. This chain's CDR3 is CASSITGGPQETQYF. As DNA, the CDR3 is TGTGCCAGCAGCATCACAGGGGGGCCCCAAGAGACCCAGTACTTC.

The chain couples TRBV5-4 to TRBJ2-3; tentatively, D is TRBD1 or TRBD2 (9 bases each). Germline assignment: CDR1 SGHNT and CDR2 YYREEE (reference sequence). CDR3 length: 17 residues. V was shortened by 2 bases and J by 4 bases, with 20 bases between the two germline ends. CDR3 amino acids: CASSLALAGQGADTQYF. The DNA of the CDR3 is TGTGCCAGCAGCTTAGCGCTAGCGGGACAGGGCGCAGATACGCAGTATTTT.

The J gene is TRBJ2-7, the V gene TRBV4-1; a possible D gene is TRBD1 (5 bases). Trimming took 0 bases from V and 4 from J, leaving 13 bases between them. Germline values: CDR1 MGHRA, CDR2 YSYEKL. The CDR3 totals 15 residues. CDR3 nucleotides: TGCGCCAGCAGCCAAGATCCACAGGCCGTATACGAGCAGTACTTC. Its protein product is CASSQDPQAVYEQYF.

The chain combines TRBV18 with TRBJ2-7; D is possibly TRBD1 or TRBD2 (5 bases each). The CDR3 totals 14 residues. The germline V gene has CDR1 KGHSH and CDR2 LQKENI. Trimming removed 5 bases from V and 6 bases from J, with 17 bases in between. CDR3 DNA: TGTGCCAGCTCAGCCGGGACCCTGGCCCTCGAGCAGTACTTC. It yields the protein CASSAGTLALEQYF.

The chain recombines TRBV18 with TRBJ1-1, with D uncertain. V lost 2 bases, J lost 7 bases, and 5 bases lay in between. The CDR3 extends over 11 amino acids. Germline CDR1 KGHSH, CDR2 LQKENI. CDR3 sequence: CASSPGYEAFF. The CDR3 region has the DNA TGTGCCAGCTCACCAGGGTATGAAGCTTTCTTT.

The sample holds a few counts of this clone. This sample also contains other DNA sequences that code for the same CDR3. V usage is TRBV11-3 and J usage is TRBJ2-1; 7 nucleotides agree with TRBD2. The CDR3 runs to 15 residues. The ends lost 1 base at V and 0 bases at J; junction bases unmatched: 0. Germline assignment: CDR1 SGHNT and CDR2 YENEEA. Here the CDR3 DNA reads TGTGCCAGCAGCTTAGGGACTAGCTCCTACAATGAGCAGTTCTTC. This translates into CASSLGTSSYNEQFF.

The chain joins TRBV7-2 to TRBJ2-1; 12 bases fit TRBD2. V trimming: 5 bases; J trimming: 4 bases; junction bases outside the gene matches: 6. The CDR3 runs to 16 residues. Germline V gene lookup returns CDR1 SGHTA and CDR2 FQGNSA. CDR3 region: CASSLVTSGGYNEQFF. The CDR3, as DNA: TGTGCCAGCAGCCTAGTGACTAGCGGGGGATACAATGAGCAGTTCTTC.

V usage is TRBV7-2 and J usage is TRBJ2-3; D is possibly TRBD2 (5 bases). V was pared by 3 bases and J by 9 bases, with 13 bases between. Germline V gene lookup returns CDR1 SGHTA and CDR2 FQGNSA. The CDR3 length is 13 residues. CDR3 amino acids: CASSLYLRGTQYF. For the CDR3, the DNA is TGTGCCAGCAGCTTGTATCTCCGAGGGACGCAGTATTTT.

The chain joins TRBV5-1 to TRBJ2-2; D is unclear. Germline values: CDR1 SGHRS, CDR2 YFSETQ. CDR3 length: 14 amino acids. The V end was cut by 5 bases, the J end by 0 bases, with 8 bases between. The CDR3 here is CASSALANTGELFF. CDR3 bases: TGCGCCAGCAGTGCCCTCGCGAACACCGGGGAGCTGTTTTTT.

The rearrangement joins TRBV7-9 to TRBJ2-7, with TRBD2 as a possible D gene (5 bases). The V and J ends lost 6 bases and 3 bases respectively, with 18 bases between them. CDR3 length: 15 residues. Germline-derived CDR1 and CDR2 are SEHNR and FQNEAQ (reference sequence). CDR3 coding DNA: TGTGCCAGCAGACCAGGTTTCCCCGGACTCTACGAGCAGTACTTC. Protein product: CASRPGFPGLYEQYF.

CDR3 amino acids: CASTRRAGQGAFENIQYF. In DNA form, the CDR3 reads TGTGCCAGCACTCGGAGAGCTGGACAGGGGGCATTCGAAAACATTCAGTACTTC. The J gene is TRBJ2-4, the V gene TRBV7-3; TRBD1 agrees at 11 bases. J gave up 5 bases and V 7 bases, and 16 bases lay outside the gene matches. The germline V gene encodes CDR1 SGHTA and CDR2 FQGTGA. This CDR3 region has 18 residues. Variable domain in full (rest from reference TRBV7-3 and TRBJ2-4): GAGVSQTPSNKVTEKGKYVELRCDPISGHTALYWYRQSLGQGPEFLIYFQGTGAADDSGLPNDRFFAVRPEGSVSTLKIQRTERGDSAVYLCASTRRAGQGAFENIQYFGAGTRLSVL.

V is TRBV11-2 and J is TRBJ2-2; 7 bases align to TRBD2. CDR1 is SGHAT and CDR2 is FQNNGV in the germline V gene. The CDR3 extends over 16 amino acids. The trim removed 3 bases at V and 5 bases at J, leaving 9 bases unmatched. Here the CDR3 reads CASSFPVLAVTGELFF. The CDR3 bases are TGTGCCAGCAGCTTTCCAGTCCTAGCGGTGACCGGGGAGCTGTTTTTT.

Remarks on this clone: Distinct nucleotide sequences in the sample also encode this CDR3. V and J are TRBV5-1 and TRBJ2-2; 8 bases map to TRBD1. Losses at the gene ends were 4 bases for V and 2 bases for J; bases not matched to a gene: 7. This CDR3 has 16 amino acids. CDR1 is SGHRS, CDR2 YFSETQ, per germline. The CDR3 is CASSQTGTGNTGELFF. The CDR3 DNA sequence: TGCGCCAGCAGCCAAACCGGGACAGGTAACACCGGGGAGCTGTTTTTT.

This sequence joins TRBV6-1 and TRBJ1-5; TRBD1 is a possible D gene (6 bases). This CDR3 is 14 amino acids long. Germline V gives CDR1 MNHNS, CDR2 SASEGT. V lost 10 bases, J lost 3 bases, and 16 bases lay in between. The CDR3 sequence is CATTLSGANQPQHF. The CDR3 nucleotides read TGTGCCACTACTTTATCGGGGGCCAATCAGCCCCAGCATTTT.

This chain uses TRBV27 with TRBJ1-1, with a tentative D call TRBD1 (6 bases). V dropped 5 bases and J dropped 11 bases, with 12 bases sitting between them. This CDR3 has 11 residues. The germline CDR1 and CDR2 sequences are MNHEY and SMNVEV (reference sequence). CDR3 loop: CASSGLGGAFF. CDR3 nucleotide sequence: TGTGCCAGCAGTGGCCTGGGGGGCGCTTTCTTT.

The rearrangement uses TRBV7-3 and TRBJ2-1; D is possibly TRBD1 or TRBD2 (5 bases each). V lost 3 bases and J 6 bases, leaving 18 bases between the germline ends. Per germline, CDR1 SGHTA and CDR2 FQGTGA. This CDR3 is built from 16 residues. The CDR3 spells CASSFLAGALINEQFF. CDR3 DNA sequence: TGTGCCAGCAGCTTCCTAGCCGGGGCTCTCATCAATGAGCAGTTCTTC.

The rearrangement uses TRBV2 and TRBJ2-1, with a possible D match to TRBD2 (6 bases). CDR1 is SNHLY and CDR2 is FYNNEI in the germline V gene. Trimming took 5 bases from V and 4 from J, leaving 15 bases between them. CDR3 length: 15 amino acids. The CDR3 DNA follows: TGTGCCAGCAGTCCACGGAGGGCCCAATACAATGAGCAGTTCTTC. Its protein product is CASSPRRAQYNEQFF. The full variable domain, rest sourced from reference TRBV2 and TRBJ2-1, is EPEVTQTPSHQVTQMGQEVILRCVPISNHLYFYWYRQILGQKVEFLVSFYNNEISEKSEIFDDQFSVERPDGSNFTLKIRSTKLEDSAMYFCASSPRRAQYNEQFFGPGTRLTVL.

Note on this clone: Distinct nucleotide sequences in the sample also encode this CDR3. The chain uses TRBV19 and TRBJ2-3, with 7 bases identical to TRBD1. V dropped 8 bases and J dropped 0; count of bases not matched to a gene: 11. This CDR3 is built from 16 residues. Germline assignment: CDR1 LNHDA and CDR2 SQIVND (reference sequence). The CDR3 DNA reads as TGTGCCAGTTCCGCTACCGGGACAGCTAGCACAGATACGCAGTATTTT. Translated, it gives CASSATGTASTDTQYF. Filled out from reference TRBV19 and TRBJ2-3, the complete variable domain reads DGGITQSPKYLFRKEGQNVTLSCEQNLNHDAMYWYRQDPGQGLRLIYYSQIVNDFQKGDIAEGYSVSREKKESFPLTVTSAQKNPTAFYLCASSATGTASTDTQYFGPGTRLTVL.

This chain connects TRBV28 to TRBJ2-5; tentative D call: TRBD1 (6 bases). V was pared by 5 bases and J by 2 bases, with 12 bases between. Germline V gene lookup returns CDR1 MDHEN and CDR2 SYDVKM. CDR3 length equals 14 residues. The CDR3 DNA reads TGTGCCAGCAGTCCAGACAGGATTCAAGAGACCCAGTACTTC. This gives the protein CASSPDRIQETQYF.

The V and J genes are TRBV7-3 and TRBJ2-2, with 7 positions matching TRBD2. The junction had 7 bases not matched to a gene; V was cut back by 2 bases and J by 4 bases. The CDR3 runs to 16 residues. Germline V gives CDR1 SGHTA, CDR2 FQGTGA. CDR3 DNA sequence: TGTGCCAGCAGCTTAGGGGCGGGAGAGGGCACCGGGGAGCTGTTTTTT. Translation: CASSLGAGEGTGELFF.

The chain couples TRBV6-6 to TRBJ2-7; a weak D match, TRBD2 (7 bases). V lost 2 bases, J lost 5 bases, and 19 bases lay in between. CDR3 size: 16 residues. Germline V CDR1 and CDR2: MNHNY, SVGAGI (reference sequence). CDR3 DNA sequence: TGTGCCAGCAGTTACCTGGGGGGGCCCATCCCCCACGAGCAGTACTTC. It translates to CASSYLGGPIPHEQYF.

The V and J genes are TRBV7-3 and TRBJ1-1; TRBD1 aligns across 11 bases. V lost 4 bases, J lost 7 bases, and 5 bases stayed unmatched. The CDR3 sequence is 14 residues long. CDR1 and CDR2 from the germline V gene are SGHTA and FQGTGA. This chain's CDR3 is CASSSGQGVDEAFF. CDR3 in DNA: TGTGCCAGCAGCTCGGGACAGGGGGTTGATGAAGCTTTCTTT. The complete variable domain, with remaining parts taken from reference TRBV7-3 and TRBJ1-1, reads GAGVSQTPSNKVTEKGKYVELRCDPISGHTALYWYRQSLGQGPEFLIYFQGTGAADDSGLPNDRFFAVRPEGSVSTLKIQRTERGDSAVYLCASSSGQGVDEAFFGQGTRLTVV.

As for this clone: The same CDR3 arises from other DNA sequences in this sample as well. The chain joins TRBV20-1 to TRBJ2-1; TRBD1 is a possible D gene (5 bases). V lost 3 bases, J lost 9 bases, and 9 bases lay in between. The CDR3 has 11 amino acids. The V gene's germline CDR1 is DFQATT and CDR2 SNEGSKA (reference sequence). As DNA, the CDR3 is TGCAGTGCTAGGGGGCCGGGTGAGCAGTTCTTC. This translates into CSARGPGEQFF.